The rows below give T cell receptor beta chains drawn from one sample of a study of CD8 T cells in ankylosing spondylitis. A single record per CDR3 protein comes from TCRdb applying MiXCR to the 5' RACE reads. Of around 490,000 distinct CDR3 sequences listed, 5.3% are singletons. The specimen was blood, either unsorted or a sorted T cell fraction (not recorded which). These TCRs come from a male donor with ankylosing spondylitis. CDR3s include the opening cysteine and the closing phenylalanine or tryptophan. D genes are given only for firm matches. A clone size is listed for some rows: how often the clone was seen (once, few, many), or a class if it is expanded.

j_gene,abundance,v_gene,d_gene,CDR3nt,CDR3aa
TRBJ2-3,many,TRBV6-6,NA,TGTGCCAGCAGTTGGGACATGTATACGCAGTATTTT,CASSWDMYTQYF
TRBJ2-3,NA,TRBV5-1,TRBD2,TGCGCCAGCAGCCCCGGACTAGCGGGAGGGCGGGGGTCCACAGATACGCAGTATTTT,CASSPGLAGGRGSTDTQYF
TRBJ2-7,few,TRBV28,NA,TGTGCCAGCAGTTTTTTGGGGAGCGGGCGGGACGAGCAGTACTTC,CASSFLGSGRDEQYF
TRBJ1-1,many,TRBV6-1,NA,TGTGCCAGCAGTGGACTCCTGAGGGACCTGAACACTGAAGCTTTCTTT,CASSGLLRDLNTEAFF
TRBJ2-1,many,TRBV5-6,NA,TGTGCCAGCAGCCCGGGACTCTACGGGAGAAATGAGCAGTTCTTC,CASSPGLYGRNEQFF
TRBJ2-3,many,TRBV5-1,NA,TGCGCCAGCAGCTTGGCAGGGACCTCGGCAGATACGCAGTATTTT,CASSLAGTSADTQYF
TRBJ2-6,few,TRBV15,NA,TGTGCCACCGGGGGGTTGGGGGCCGGGGCCAACGTCCTGACTTTC,CATGGLGAGANVLTF
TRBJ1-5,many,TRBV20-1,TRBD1,TGCAGTGCTATCCTCGGGACAGGGGGCGATCAGCCCCAGCATTTT,CSAILGTGGDQPQHF
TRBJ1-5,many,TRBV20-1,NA,TGCAGTGTTTTAGGGTGGGGGAGCAATCAGCCCCAGCATTTT,CSVLGWGSNQPQHF
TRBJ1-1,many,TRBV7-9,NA,TGTGCCAGCAGCCTCGGTGAGGGGGTGACTGAAGCTTTCTTT,CASSLGEGVTEAFF
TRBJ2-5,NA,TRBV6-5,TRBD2,TGTGCCAGCAGTTACCGCGGGGGCCAAGAGACCCAGTACTTC,CASSYRGGQETQYF
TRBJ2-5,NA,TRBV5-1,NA,TGCGCCAGCAGCTATGCTCAAGAGACCCAGTACTTC,CASSYAQETQYF
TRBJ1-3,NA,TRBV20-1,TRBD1,TGCAGTGGGGCCCGACAGGGGGCTGGAAACACCATATATTTT,CSGARQGAGNTIYF
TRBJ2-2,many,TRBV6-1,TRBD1,TGTGCCAGCAGTGGGACAGGGGGTAGGACCGGGGAGCTGTTTTTT,CASSGTGGRTGELFF
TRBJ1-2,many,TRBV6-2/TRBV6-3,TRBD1,TGTGCCAGCAGTTACTCCCGGACAGGGCGCTATGGCTACACCTTC,CASSYSRTGRYGYTF
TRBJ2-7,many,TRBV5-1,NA,TGCGCCAGCAGAGTGTGGGGGGTCATAGGGGAGCAGTACTTC,CASRVWGVIGEQYF
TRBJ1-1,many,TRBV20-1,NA,TGCAGTGCTAGTGCGGGGGGGTACACTGAAGCTTTCTTT,CSASAGGYTEAFF
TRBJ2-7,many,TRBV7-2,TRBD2,TGTGCCAGCACCCGGACTAGCGGGGACTCCTCCTACGAGCAGTACTTC,CASTRTSGDSSYEQYF
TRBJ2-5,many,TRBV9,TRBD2,TGTGCCAGCAGCCTCCAAGGACTAGCGGGACGAGAGACCCAGTACTTC,CASSLQGLAGRETQYF
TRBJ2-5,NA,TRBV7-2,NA,TGTGCCAGCAGCTTAGGGCGGGGCGTCGGGACCCAGTACTTC,CASSLGRGVGTQYF
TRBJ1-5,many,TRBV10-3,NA,TGTGCCATCAGCCGGGACGGAGTAAATCAGCCCCAGCATTTT,CAISRDGVNQPQHF
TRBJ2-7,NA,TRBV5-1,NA,TGCGCCAGCAGCCCCCCGGCCCACGGCTACGAGCAGTACTTC,CASSPPAHGYEQYF
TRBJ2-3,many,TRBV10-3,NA,TGTGCCATCAGTGAGTTTCACACAGATACGCAGTATTTT,CAISEFHTDTQYF
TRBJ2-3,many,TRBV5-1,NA,TGCGCCAGCAGCTTGGAAGGGGGGCTCTCGTCGGATACGCAGTATTTT,CASSLEGGLSSDTQYF
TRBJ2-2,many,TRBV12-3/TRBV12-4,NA,TGTGCCAGCAGTTTTACGGTTATTACGGTTGGGGCCGGGGAGCTGTTTTTT,CASSFTVITVGAGELFF